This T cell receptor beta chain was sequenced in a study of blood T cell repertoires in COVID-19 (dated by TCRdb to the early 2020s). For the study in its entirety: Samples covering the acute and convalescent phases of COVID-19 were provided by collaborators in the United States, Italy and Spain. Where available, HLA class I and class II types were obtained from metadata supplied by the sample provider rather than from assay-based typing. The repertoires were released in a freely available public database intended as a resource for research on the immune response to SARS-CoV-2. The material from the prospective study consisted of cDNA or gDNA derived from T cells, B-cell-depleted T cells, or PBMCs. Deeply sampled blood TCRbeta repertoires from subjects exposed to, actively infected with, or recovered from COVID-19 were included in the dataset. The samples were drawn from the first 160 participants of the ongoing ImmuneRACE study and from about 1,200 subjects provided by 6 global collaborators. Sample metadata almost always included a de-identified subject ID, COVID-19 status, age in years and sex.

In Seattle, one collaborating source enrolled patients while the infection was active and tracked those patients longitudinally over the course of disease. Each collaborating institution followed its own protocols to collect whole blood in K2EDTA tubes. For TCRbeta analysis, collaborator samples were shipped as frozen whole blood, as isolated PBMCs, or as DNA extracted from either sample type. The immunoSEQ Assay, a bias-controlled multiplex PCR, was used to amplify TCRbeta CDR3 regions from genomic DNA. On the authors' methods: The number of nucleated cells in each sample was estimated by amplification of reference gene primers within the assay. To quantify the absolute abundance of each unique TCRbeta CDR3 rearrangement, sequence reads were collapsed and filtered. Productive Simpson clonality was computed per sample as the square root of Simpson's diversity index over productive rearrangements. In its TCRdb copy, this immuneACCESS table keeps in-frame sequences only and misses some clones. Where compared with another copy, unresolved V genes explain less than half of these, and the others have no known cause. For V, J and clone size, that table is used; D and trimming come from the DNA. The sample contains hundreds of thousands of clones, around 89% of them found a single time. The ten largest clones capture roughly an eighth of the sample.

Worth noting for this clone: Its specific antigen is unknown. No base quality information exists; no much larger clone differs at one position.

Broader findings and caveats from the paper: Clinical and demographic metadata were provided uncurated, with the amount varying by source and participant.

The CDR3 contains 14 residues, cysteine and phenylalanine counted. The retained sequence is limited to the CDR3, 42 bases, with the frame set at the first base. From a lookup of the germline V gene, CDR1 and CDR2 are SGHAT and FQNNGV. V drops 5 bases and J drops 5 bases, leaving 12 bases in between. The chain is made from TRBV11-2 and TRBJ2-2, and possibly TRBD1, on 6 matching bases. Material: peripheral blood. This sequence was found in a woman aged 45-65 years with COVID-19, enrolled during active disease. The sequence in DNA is TGTGCCAGCAGCACCACAGGGTTTACCGGGGAGCTGTTTTTT. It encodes CASSTTGFTGELFF.